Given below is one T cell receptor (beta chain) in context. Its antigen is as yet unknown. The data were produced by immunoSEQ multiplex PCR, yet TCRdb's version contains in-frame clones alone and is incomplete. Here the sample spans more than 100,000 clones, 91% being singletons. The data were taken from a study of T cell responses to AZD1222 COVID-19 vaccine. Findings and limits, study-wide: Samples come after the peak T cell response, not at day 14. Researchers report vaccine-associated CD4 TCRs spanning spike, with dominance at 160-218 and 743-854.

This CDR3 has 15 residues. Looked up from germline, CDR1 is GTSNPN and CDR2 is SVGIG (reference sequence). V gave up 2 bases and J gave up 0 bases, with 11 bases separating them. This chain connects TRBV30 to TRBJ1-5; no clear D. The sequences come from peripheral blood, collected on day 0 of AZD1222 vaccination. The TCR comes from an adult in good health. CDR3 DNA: TGTGCCTGGAGTATCACCGGTTATAGCAATCAGCCCCAGCATTTT. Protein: CAWSITGYSNQPQHF.